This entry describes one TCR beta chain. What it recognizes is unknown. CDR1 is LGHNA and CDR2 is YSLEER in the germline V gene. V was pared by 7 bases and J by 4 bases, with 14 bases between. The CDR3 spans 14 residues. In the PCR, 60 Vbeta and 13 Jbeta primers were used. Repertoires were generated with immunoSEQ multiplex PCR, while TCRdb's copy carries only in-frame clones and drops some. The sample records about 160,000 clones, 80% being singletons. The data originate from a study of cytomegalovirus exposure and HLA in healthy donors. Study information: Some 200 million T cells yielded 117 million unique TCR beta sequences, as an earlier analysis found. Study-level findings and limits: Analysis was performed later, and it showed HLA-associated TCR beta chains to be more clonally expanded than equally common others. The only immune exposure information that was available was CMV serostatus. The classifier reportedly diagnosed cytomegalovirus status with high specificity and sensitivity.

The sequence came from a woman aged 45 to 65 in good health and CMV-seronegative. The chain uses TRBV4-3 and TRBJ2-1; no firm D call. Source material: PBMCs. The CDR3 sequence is CASTSPQKYNEQFF. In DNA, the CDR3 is TGCGCCAGCACATCTCCACAGAAATACAATGAGCAGTTCTTC.